What follows are 10 T cell receptor beta chains derived from one specimen sequenced in a study of cytomegalovirus exposure and HLA in healthy donors. Method: immunoSEQ multiplex PCR; TCRdb's copy keeps in-frame clones and lacks some. The sample consists of approximately 210,000 clones, 80% to 90% of them appearing once. Sequenced material: PBMCs. The source is a woman aged 18 to 35 in good health and CMV-seronegative.

This clone showed up just a few times. The V and J genes are TRBV4-1 and TRBJ2-7; perhaps TRBD2 as D (5 bases). Trimming stripped 1 base from V and 5 bases from J, with 12 bases between. In germline, CDR1 is MGHRA, CDR2 YSYEKL. This CDR3 is 14 amino acids long. This chain's CDR3 is CASSQVLAPHEQYF. The CDR3 nucleotides are TGCGCCAGCAGCCAAGTCCTAGCTCCCCACGAGCAGTACTTC.

This clone was picked up a small number of times. The chain combines TRBV4-2 with TRBJ2-7; a weak D match, TRBD2 (6 bases). From germline, CDR1 is LGHNA and CDR2 YNFKEQ. The CDR3 spans 16 residues. V was clipped by 1 base and J by 1 base, with 14 bases between them. CDR3 DNA: TGTGCCAGCAGCCAAGGGGATGTCGGGACTTCCTACGAGCAGTACTTC. Encoded protein: CASSQGDVGTSYEQYF.

The chain recombines TRBV7-9 with TRBJ2-1; 8 bases align to TRBD1. The CDR3 length is 14 residues. The V segment lost 2 bases and the J segment 6 bases; nucleotides outside the gene matches: 3. In germline, CDR1 is SEHNR, CDR2 FQNEAQ (reference sequence). The CDR3 reads CASSLTGGVNEQFF. CDR3 DNA: TGTGCCAGCAGCTTAACAGGGGGTGTCAATGAGCAGTTCTTC.

The rearrangement joins TRBV30 to TRBJ1-5; 9 nucleotides agree with TRBD1. The junction had 5 bases not matched to a gene; V was cut back by 2 bases and J by 6 bases. CDR3 size: 14 residues. From germline, CDR1 is GTSNPN and CDR2 SVGIG (reference sequence). CDR3: CAWSNDRGSQPQHF. DNA for the CDR3: TGTGCCTGGAGTAATGACAGGGGGAGTCAGCCCCAGCATTTT.

This clone was seen once. V and J are TRBV5-1 and TRBJ2-7; 8 bases align to TRBD2. This CDR3 has 16 residues. Looked up from germline, CDR1 is SGHRS and CDR2 is YFSETQ. Germline trimming cut 0 bases from V and 4 bases from J; bases unmatched to any gene: 9. The DNA of the CDR3 is TGCGCCAGCAGCTTGGCCTTGGTAGCGGGAAGGTACGAGCAGTACTTC. Translated, it gives CASSLALVAGRYEQYF.

The CDR3 sequence is CASSYSPAIRMTGQYF. CDR3 coding DNA: TGTGCCAGCAGTTACTCTCCAGCCATACGAATGACTGGGCAGTACTTC. The chain joins TRBV6-6 to TRBJ2-7; D unclear. The germline gives CDR1 MNHNY, CDR2 SVGAGI (reference sequence). CDR3 size: 16 residues. Trimming pared 0 bases from V and 9 bases from J, leaving 21 bases between.

The chain couples TRBV6-1 to TRBJ1-1; a possible D gene is TRBD1 (5 bases). This CDR3 region has 15 residues. The germline V gene has CDR1 MNHNS and CDR2 SASEGT. Trimming removed 3 bases from V and 6 bases from J, with 17 bases in between. The CDR3 DNA reads TGTGCCAGCAGTGATGGGCACGGACAAACGGCTGAAGCTTTCTTT. Translation: CASSDGHGQTAEAFF.

The chain employs TRBV7-9 and TRBJ2-2; 7 bases match TRBD1. The V gene's germline CDR1 is SEHNR and CDR2 FQNEAQ (reference sequence). The CDR3 extends over 13 amino acids. V shed 11 bases, J shed 4 bases, and the junction held 7 bases outside the gene matches. The CDR3 DNA reads TGTGCCGGCACAGGGGAGTTCACCGGGGAGCTGTTTTTT. This sequence encodes CAGTGEFTGELFF. The variable domain in full, with the rest retrieved from reference TRBV7-9 and TRBJ2-2, is DTGVSQNPRHKITKRGQNVTFRCDPISEHNRLYWYRQTLGQGPEFLTYFQNEAQLEKSRLLSDRFSAERPKGSFSTLEIQRTEQGDSAMYLCAGTGEFTGELFFGEGSRLTVL.

In its sample, this clone was seen a few times. The J gene is TRBJ1-1, the V gene TRBV28; maybe TRBD1 (5 bases). CDR3 length: 16 residues. In germline, CDR1 is MDHEN, CDR2 SYDVKM. V dropped 3 bases and J dropped 1 base, with 15 bases sitting between them. In nucleotides, the CDR3 is TGTGCCAGCAGTTTCTCCGAAATTGACAGGAACACTGAAGCTTTCTTT. As protein: CASSFSEIDRNTEAFF.

The rearrangement joins TRBV5-6 to TRBJ2-1; 9 bases are a match to TRBD2. Germline assignment: CDR1 SGHDT and CDR2 YYEEEE. The CDR3 runs 18 residues. The J segment lost 0 bases and the V segment lost 1 base, leaving 8 bases of the junction unmatched. This chain's CDR3 is CASSLRPVGLASYNEQFF. The CDR3 bases are TGTGCCAGCAGCTTGCGGCCGGTGGGACTAGCCTCCTACAATGAGCAGTTCTTC.